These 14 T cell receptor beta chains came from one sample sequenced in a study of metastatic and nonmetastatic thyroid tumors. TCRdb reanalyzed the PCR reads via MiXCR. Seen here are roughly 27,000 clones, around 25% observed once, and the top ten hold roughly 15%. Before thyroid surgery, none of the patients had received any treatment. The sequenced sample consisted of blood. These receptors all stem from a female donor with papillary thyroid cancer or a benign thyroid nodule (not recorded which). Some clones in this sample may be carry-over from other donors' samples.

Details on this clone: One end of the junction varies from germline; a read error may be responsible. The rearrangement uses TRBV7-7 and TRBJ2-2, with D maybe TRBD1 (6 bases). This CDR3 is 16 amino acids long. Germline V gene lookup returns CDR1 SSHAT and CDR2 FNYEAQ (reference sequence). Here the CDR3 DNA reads TGTGCTAGCAGCTGGGGGCAGGGGAGTAACAACGGGGAGCTGTTTTTT. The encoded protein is CASSWGQGSNNGELFF.

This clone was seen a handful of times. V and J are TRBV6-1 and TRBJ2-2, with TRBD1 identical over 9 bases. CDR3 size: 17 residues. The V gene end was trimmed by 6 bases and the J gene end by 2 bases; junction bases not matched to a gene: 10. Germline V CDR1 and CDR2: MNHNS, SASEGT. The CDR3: CASSLGTGPLNTGELFF. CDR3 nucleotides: TGTGCCAGCAGCCTCGGGACAGGGCCCCTAAACACCGGGGAGCTGTTTTTT.

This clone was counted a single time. In DNA, the CDR3 is TGTGCCAGCAGCTCCCCCTGGACCGGATACAATGAGCAGTTCTTC. Encoded protein: CASSSPWTGYNEQFF. The rearrangement links TRBV7-6 to TRBJ2-1; D is undetermined. Germline V gene lookup returns CDR1 SGHVS and CDR2 FNYEAQ. The length of the CDR3 is 15 residues. V was trimmed by 4 bases and J by 4 bases, leaving 14 bases between them.

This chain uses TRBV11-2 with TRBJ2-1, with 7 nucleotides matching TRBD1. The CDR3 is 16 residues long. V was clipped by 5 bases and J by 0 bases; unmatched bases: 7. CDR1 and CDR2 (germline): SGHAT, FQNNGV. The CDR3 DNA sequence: TGTGCCAGCAGCACCAGACAGGGTTTCTCCTACAATGAGCAGTTCTTC. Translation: CASSTRQGFSYNEQFF.

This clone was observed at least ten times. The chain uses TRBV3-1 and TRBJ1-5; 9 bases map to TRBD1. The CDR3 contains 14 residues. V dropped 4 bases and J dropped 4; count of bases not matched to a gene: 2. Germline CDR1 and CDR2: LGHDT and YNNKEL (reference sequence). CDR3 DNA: TGTGCCAGCAGCCCCGGGACAGGGAATCAGCCCCAGCATTTT. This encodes CASSPGTGNQPQHF.

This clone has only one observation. The CDR3 DNA reads as TGCGCCAGCAGCGCTGGAGTACAGGGGAACACCATATATTTT. This translates into CASSAGVQGNTIYF. The rearrangement joins TRBV5-1 to TRBJ1-3; 7 nucleotides line up with TRBD1. The germline V gene has CDR1 SGHRS and CDR2 YFSETQ. This CDR3 contains 14 residues. With 4 bases clipped from V and 7 bases from J, the junction kept 8 bases outside the gene matches. Full variable domain (remainder filled in from reference TRBV5-1 and TRBJ1-3): KAGVTQTPRYLIKTRGQQVTLSCSPISGHRSVSWYQQTPGQGLQFLFEYFSETQRNKGNFPGRFSGRQFSNSRSEMNVSTLELGDSALYLCASSAGVQGNTIYFGEGSWLTVV.

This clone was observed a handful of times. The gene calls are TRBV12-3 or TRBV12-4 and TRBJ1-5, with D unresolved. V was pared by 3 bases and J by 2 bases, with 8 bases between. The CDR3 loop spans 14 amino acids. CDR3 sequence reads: CASSLDIGNQPQHF. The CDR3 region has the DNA TGTGCCAGCAGTTTGGATATCGGCAATCAGCCCCAGCATTTT.

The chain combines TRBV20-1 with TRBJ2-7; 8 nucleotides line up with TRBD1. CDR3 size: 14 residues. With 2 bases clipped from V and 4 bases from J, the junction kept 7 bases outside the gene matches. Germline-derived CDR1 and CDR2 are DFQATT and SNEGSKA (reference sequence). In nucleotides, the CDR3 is TGCAGTGCTAGAACCCAGGGGGCCACATACGAGCAGTACTTC. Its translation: CSARTQGATYEQYF.

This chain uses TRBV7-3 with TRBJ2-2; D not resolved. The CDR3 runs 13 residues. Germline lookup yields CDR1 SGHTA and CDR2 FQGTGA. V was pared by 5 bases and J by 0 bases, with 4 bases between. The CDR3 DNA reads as TGTGCCAGCAGCCCCGCGAACACCGGGGAGCTGTTTTTT. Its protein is CASSPANTGELFF.

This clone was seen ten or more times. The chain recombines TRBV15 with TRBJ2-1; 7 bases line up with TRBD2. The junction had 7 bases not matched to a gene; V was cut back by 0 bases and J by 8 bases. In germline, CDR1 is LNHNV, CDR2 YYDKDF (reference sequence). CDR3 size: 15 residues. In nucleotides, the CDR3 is TGTGCCACCAGCAGAGAGCCCGGGACTATGTATGAGCAGTTCTTC. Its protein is CATSREPGTMYEQFF.

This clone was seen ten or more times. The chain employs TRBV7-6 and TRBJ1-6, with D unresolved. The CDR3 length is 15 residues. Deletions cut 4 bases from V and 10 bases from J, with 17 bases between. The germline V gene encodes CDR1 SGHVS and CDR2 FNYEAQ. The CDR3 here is CASSSSSGEASPLHF. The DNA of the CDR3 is TGTGCCAGCAGCTCCAGCAGCGGGGAGGCATCACCCCTCCACTTT.

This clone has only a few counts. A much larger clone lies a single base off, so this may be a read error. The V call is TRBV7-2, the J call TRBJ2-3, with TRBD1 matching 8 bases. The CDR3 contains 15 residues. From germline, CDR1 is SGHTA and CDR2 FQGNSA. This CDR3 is CSSSPQGANTDTQYF. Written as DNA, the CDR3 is TGTTCCAGCAGCCCGCAGGGGGCTAACACAGATACGCAGTATTTT.

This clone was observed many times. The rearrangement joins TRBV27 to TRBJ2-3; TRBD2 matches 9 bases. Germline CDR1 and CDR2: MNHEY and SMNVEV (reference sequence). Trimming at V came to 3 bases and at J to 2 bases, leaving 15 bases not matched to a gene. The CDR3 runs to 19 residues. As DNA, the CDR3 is TGTGCCAGCAGTTTTGTTTCGTGGCGGGAGGGCCCCCACACAGATACGCAGTATTTT. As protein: CASSFVSWREGPHTDTQYF.

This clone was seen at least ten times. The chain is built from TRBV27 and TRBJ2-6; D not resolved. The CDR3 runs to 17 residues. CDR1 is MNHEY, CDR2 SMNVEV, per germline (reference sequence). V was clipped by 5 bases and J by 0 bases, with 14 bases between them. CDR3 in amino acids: CASSTADVLSGANVLTF. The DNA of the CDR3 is TGTGCCAGCAGTACCGCCGACGTACTCTCTGGGGCCAACGTCCTGACTTTC. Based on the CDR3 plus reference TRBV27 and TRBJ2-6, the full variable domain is EAQVTQNPRYLITVTGKKLTVTCSQNMNHEYMSWYRQDPGLGLRQIYYSMNVEVTDKGDVPEGYKVSRKEKRNFPLILESPSPNQTSLYFCASSTADVLSGANVLTFGAGSRLTVL.